These 31 T cell receptor beta chains were all obtained from the same sample, sequenced in a study of blood T cells in healthy people across ages. A sample-barcoded 5' primer and a J-beta primer mix were used in a second PCR of about 7 to 11 cycles. Using its own MiXCR run on the 5' RACE reads, TCRdb lists one record per CDR3 protein. The sample holds 1.5 million to 1.8 million distinct CDR3 sequences, 42% seen once. The sequencing input was blood. Every receptor here comes from a young woman in good health.

V is TRBV7-2 and J is TRBJ2-5; TRBD2 aligns across 10 bases. The CDR3 sequence is 17 residues long. Germline V CDR1 and CDR2: SGHTA, FQGNSA. V trimming: 5 bases; J trimming: 7 bases; junction bases outside the gene matches: 16. This CDR3 reads CASSLGGGASGSGTQYF. DNA for the CDR3: TGTGCCAGCAGCCTTGGCGGTGGGGCTAGCGGGAGTGGGACCCAGTACTTC.

This clonotype was observed a handful of times. This chain connects TRBV27 to TRBJ1-5; a possible D gene is TRBD1 (6 bases). The CDR3 extends over 15 amino acids. The V gene lost 4 bases and the J gene lost 2 bases, with 12 bases spanning the gap. Per the germline V gene, CDR1 is MNHEY and CDR2 is SMNVEV (reference sequence). CDR3 loop: CASSSDRLGNQPQHF. Written as DNA, the CDR3 is TGTGCCAGCAGTTCGGACAGATTGGGCAATCAGCCCCAGCATTTT.

The chain couples TRBV5-1 to TRBJ2-5; D uncertain. V was cut by 0 bases and J by 2 bases, with 8 bases left in between. Germline CDR1 is SGHRS and CDR2 is YFSETQ. The CDR3 runs to 14 residues. DNA for the CDR3: TGCGCCAGCAGCTTGGAAGTAATTCAAGAGACCCAGTACTTC. Amino acid sequence: CASSLEVIQETQYF.

The J gene is TRBJ2-5, the V gene TRBV5-1, with 8 nucleotides matching TRBD2. CDR3 length: 15 amino acids. Germline trimming cut 0 bases from V and 11 bases from J; bases unmatched to any gene: 12. Germline CDR1 and CDR2: SGHRS and YFSETQ. CDR3 nucleotides: TGCGCCAGCAGCTTGGGGGTAGCGGGGCGTTATGAGCAGTACTTC. Its translation is CASSLGVAGRYEQYF.

The J gene is TRBJ1-2, the V gene TRBV9; tentative D call: TRBD1 (5 bases). Per germline, CDR1 SGDLS and CDR2 YYNGEE. The CDR3 loop spans 14 amino acids. Trimming cost V 0 bases and J 3 bases, with 9 bases left between them. CDR3 nucleotides: TGTGCCAGCAGCGTAGGATGGGGGGACTATGGCTACACCTTC. Protein: CASSVGWGDYGYTF.

CDR3 region: CASSLAGQGRYGYTF. As DNA, the CDR3 is TGTGCCAGCAGCTTAGCGGGACAGGGACGATATGGCTACACCTTC. The V call is TRBV7-8, the J call TRBJ1-2; 9 bases line up with TRBD1. This CDR3 comprises 15 residues. Germline V gene data show CDR1 as SGHVS and CDR2 as FQNEAQ. Trimming removed 0 bases from V and 5 bases from J; junction bases left unmatched: 4.

The chain is built from TRBV20-1 and TRBJ1-5; 8 bases are a match to TRBD1. V lost 2 bases to trimming and J lost 4 bases; unmatched junction nucleotides: 4. Germline V CDR1 and CDR2: DFQATT, SNEGSKA (reference sequence). CDR3 length equals 14 residues. DNA of the CDR3: TGCAGTGCTAGACAGGGGGCTGATAATCAGCCCCAGCATTTT. Protein product: CSARQGADNQPQHF.

V usage is TRBV4-3 and J usage is TRBJ2-2; no reliable D call. The ends were cut back, 4 bases at V and 3 bases at J, with 9 bases in the middle. Per germline, CDR1 LGHNA and CDR2 YSLEER. This CDR3 region has 14 residues. The DNA for the CDR3 is TGCGCCAGCAGCCTTAGTGGACACACCGGGGAGCTGTTTTTT. Translating it yields CASSLSGHTGELFF.

This clonotype was detected once. The chain couples TRBV7-2 to TRBJ2-1; D is possibly TRBD2 (6 bases). The V and J ends lost 5 bases and 13 bases respectively, with 27 bases between them. Germline V gene sequence: CDR1 SGHTA, CDR2 FQGNSA. CDR3 length: 16 amino acids. As DNA, the CDR3 is TGTGCCAGCAGCCCCCGGACGACTAGTTCCCGAGAGACCCAGTTCTTC. It encodes CASSPRTTSSRETQFF.

This rearrangement joins TRBV29-1 to TRBJ2-1; maybe TRBD1 (6 bases). The DNA end is more similar to TRBJ2-7, so the J call may be wrong. Germline V CDR1 and CDR2: SQVTM, ANQGSEA. This CDR3 has 13 residues. The CDR3 protein is CSVLGHRYNEQYF. As DNA, the CDR3 is TGCAGCGTTCTGGGACATCGCTACAATGAGCAGTACTTC.

The rearrangement links TRBV29-1 to TRBJ1-1, with D tentatively TRBD1 (6 bases). V lost 6 bases and J 5 bases, leaving 13 bases between the germline ends. The CDR3 consists of 12 residues. CDR1 SQVTM and CDR2 ANQGSEA come from the germline V gene. CDR3 bases: TGCAGCGTCGAGAACAGGGAGACTGAAGCTTTCTTT. Encoded protein: CSVENRETEAFF.

This clonotype was recorded a few times. V and J are TRBV9 and TRBJ2-2; a weak D match, TRBD1 (6 bases). With 0 bases removed from V and 0 bases from J, the gap between germline ends came to 12 bases. Germline V lookup: CDR1 SGDLS, CDR2 YYNGEE. The CDR3 runs 17 residues. Here the CDR3 reads CASSVGGHLSNTGELFF. DNA of the CDR3: TGTGCCAGCAGCGTAGGGGGACACTTGTCGAACACCGGGGAGCTGTTTTTT.

In its sample, this clonotype was seen once. The rearrangement uses TRBV3-1 and TRBJ2-1; 7 nucleotides agree with TRBD2. V was clipped by 0 bases and J by 4 bases; unmatched bases: 6. The CDR3 runs to 16 residues. Germline values: CDR1 LGHDT, CDR2 YNNKEL (reference sequence). CDR3 in DNA: TGTGCCAGCAGCCAAGATCTATACGGGAGGTACAATGAGCAGTTCTTC. This encodes CASSQDLYGRYNEQFF.

The chain's CDR3 is CASSLSDCTDTQYF. Here the CDR3 DNA reads TGCGCCAGCAGCTTGAGTGACTGCACAGATACGCAGTATTTT. V is TRBV5-1 and J is TRBJ2-3; D uncertain. The CDR3 extends over 14 amino acids. Between the trimmed V and J ends, which lost 1 base and 1 base, there was a span of 7 bases. CDR1 and CDR2 from the germline V gene are SGHRS and YFSETQ.

In nucleotides, the CDR3 is TGTGCCAGCAGCTTAGCTAGTGGATTAACCTACGAGCAGTACTTC. Amino acids: CASSLASGLTYEQYF. This chain uses TRBV7-2 with TRBJ2-7; D call uncertain. The CDR3 is 15 residues long. V was cut by 0 bases and J by 2 bases, with 11 bases left in between. Germline assignment: CDR1 SGHTA and CDR2 FQGNSA.

This sequence joins TRBV5-1 and TRBJ2-5; 8 nucleotides match TRBD1. With V trimmed by 0 bases and J by 5 bases, 12 bases remained unmatched. This CDR3 contains 17 residues. Germline V lookup: CDR1 SGHRS, CDR2 YFSETQ. The CDR3 sequence is CASSLDQDRGGFETQYF. The CDR3 bases are TGCGCCAGCAGCTTGGATCAAGACAGGGGAGGTTTCGAGACCCAGTACTTC.

This clonotype was counted only a few times. This sequence joins TRBV12-3 or TRBV12-4 and TRBJ2-7; 7 bases map to TRBD1. The CDR3 has 13 amino acids. The V segment lost 5 bases and the J segment 5 bases; nucleotides outside the gene matches: 6. In DNA, the CDR3 is TGTGCCAGCAGTACGACAGGGTTCCACGAGCAGTACTTC. Encoded protein: CASSTTGFHEQYF.

This chain connects TRBV4-1 to TRBJ1-4; the D gene is possibly TRBD1 (6 bases). Germline values: CDR1 MGHRA, CDR2 YSYEKL. The CDR3 is 14 amino acids. V was trimmed by 4 bases and J by 7 bases, leaving 13 bases between them. The CDR3 sequence: CASSRARGLEKLFF. DNA of the CDR3: TGCGCCAGCAGCCGAGCCAGGGGACTTGAAAAACTGTTTTTT.

This chain joins TRBV27 and TRBJ2-1; 11 positions agree with TRBD1. CDR3 length: 16 residues. Germline lookup yields CDR1 MNHEY and CDR2 SMNVEV (reference sequence). After removal of 4 bases from V and 7 bases from J, the junction contained 9 bases not matched to a gene. The CDR3 is CASSWTGGNLGNEQFF. The CDR3 DNA follows: TGTGCCAGCAGTTGGACAGGGGGCAATCTTGGAAATGAGCAGTTCTTC.

CDR3 amino acids: CSARDGRQLSAYEQYF. The CDR3 bases are TGCAGTGCTAGAGATGGGAGACAGCTGAGCGCCTACGAGCAGTACTTC. The J gene is TRBJ2-7, the V gene TRBV20-1; TRBD1 or TRBD2 may be the D gene (5 bases each). Germline loops: CDR1 DFQATT, CDR2 SNEGSKA (reference sequence). V lost 0 bases and J lost 2, with 17 bases in between. This CDR3 contains 16 residues.

Notes on this clonotype: The junction departs from the called germline gene at one end, perhaps through a read error. The chain employs TRBV5-1 and TRBJ1-6; tentatively, D is TRBD1 (6 bases). CDR1 is SGHRS and CDR2 is YFSETQ in the germline V gene. This CDR3 spans 17 amino acids. This CDR3 reads CASSFDSPGQLNSPPHF. CDR3 in DNA: TGCGCCAGCAGTTTCGACTCTCCGGGACAACTTAATTCACCCCCCCACTTT.

This clonotype came up a few times. The V and J genes are TRBV7-2 and TRBJ2-3; D may be TRBD1 or TRBD2 (5 bases each). The germline V gene has CDR1 SGHTA and CDR2 FQGNSA. This CDR3 is 13 amino acids long. Trimming took off 2 bases at V and 6 bases at J, with 9 bases between the two ends. In DNA form, the CDR3 reads TGTGCCAGCAGCTTATTCCGGGGCGATACGCAGTATTTT. Amino acids: CASSLFRGDTQYF.

This sequence joins TRBV7-2 and TRBJ2-7; D may correspond to TRBD1 or TRBD2 (5 bases each). CDR3 length: 14 amino acids. Deletions cut 5 bases from V and 6 bases from J, with 17 bases between. Germline values: CDR1 SGHTA, CDR2 FQGNSA. The CDR3 sequence is CASSPGRGMGEQYF. CDR3 nucleotide sequence: TGTGCCAGCAGCCCGGGACGTGGGATGGGCGAGCAGTACTTC.

The chain links TRBV6-1 to TRBJ2-5, with D unclear. The V end lost 6 bases, the J end lost 2 bases, and 10 bases lay between the germline ends. This CDR3 is 13 amino acids long. Looked up from germline, CDR1 is MNHNS and CDR2 is SASEGT. The CDR3: CASSQPEQETQYF. CDR3 nucleotides: TGTGCCAGCAGCCAACCAGAACAAGAGACCCAGTACTTC.

This clonotype was detected only a few times. V and J are TRBV4-3 and TRBJ2-7; D gene uncertain. CDR3 size: 14 residues. V dropped 0 bases and J dropped 3 bases, with 9 bases sitting between them. CDR1 LGHNA and CDR2 YSLEER come from the germline V gene. CDR3 DNA: TGCGCCAGCAGCCAAGAGATAGGGCGCTACGAGCAGTACTTC. Protein: CASSQEIGRYEQYF.

The count of this clonotype is one. J is TRBJ2-5 and V is TRBV5-1, with no clear D. There are 16 residues in the CDR3. Trimming removed 0 bases from V and 11 bases from J, with 23 bases in between. Germline CDR1 SGHRS, CDR2 YFSETQ. The CDR3 protein is CASSLVLGGTYNEQYF. The DNA for the CDR3 is TGCGCCAGCAGCTTGGTTCTGGGCGGTACCTACAATGAGCAGTACTTC.

The gene calls are TRBV2 and TRBJ2-4; possibly TRBD2 for D (6 bases). The better agreement between TRBJ2-5 and the DNA end casts doubt on the J call. CDR1 is SNHLY and CDR2 is FYNNEI in the germline V gene. This CDR3 contains 14 residues. The CDR3 is CASSESLGGETQYF. The CDR3 bases are TGTGCCAGCAGCGAGAGCCTGGGGGGAGAGACCCAGTACTTC.

In this sample, this clonotype turned up a few times. The chain employs TRBV5-1 and TRBJ2-7; 14 bases are shared with TRBD2. The closer fit of TRBJ2-5 to the DNA end suggests the J call may be wrong. This CDR3 has 16 amino acids. Germline V lookup: CDR1 SGHRS, CDR2 YFSETQ. The CDR3 spells CASSPGLAGGWETQYF. CDR3 sequence (DNA): TGCGCCAGCAGCCCAGGACTAGCGGGGGGCTGGGAGACCCAGTACTTC.

The rearrangement uses TRBV20-1 and TRBJ1-1; D perhaps matches TRBD1 (6 bases). Deletions cut 2 bases from V and 6 bases from J, with 10 bases between. The CDR3 runs 12 residues. Germline V gene sequence: CDR1 DFQATT, CDR2 SNEGSKA (reference sequence). Here the CDR3 reads CSARRDIPEAFF. CDR3 nucleotides: TGCAGTGCTAGAAGGGACATCCCTGAAGCTTTCTTT.

Of note for this clonotype: A read error may account for a junction end that differs from germline. The rearrangement links TRBV4-3 to TRBJ2-4; no clear D gene. The CDR3 is 16 residues long. Germline CDR1 reads LGHNA; CDR2 reads YSLEER. As DNA, the CDR3 is TGCGCCAGCAGCCCAGGACCTCCAACGGCCAAAAACAGTCAGTACTTC. This encodes CASSPGPPTAKNSQYF.

V is TRBV28 and J is TRBJ1-1; 7 bases fit TRBD1. The CDR3 runs 14 residues. Germline V gene data show CDR1 as MDHEN and CDR2 as SYDVKM. The V segment lost 1 base and the J segment 6 bases; nucleotides outside the gene matches: 5. DNA for the CDR3: TGTGCCAGCAGTTTATCACAGGGGTTCGCTGAAGCTTTCTTT. Residues: CASSLSQGFAEAFF. The full variable domain, completed using reference TRBV28 and TRBJ1-1, is DVKVTQSSRYLVKRTGEKVFLECVQDMDHENMFWYRQDPGLGLRLIYFSYDVKMKEKGDIPEGYSVSREKKERFSLILESASTNQTSMYLCASSLSQGFAEAFFGQGTRLTVV.